The 5 T cell receptor beta chains reported below all come from one sample, sequenced in a study of blood T cell repertoires in COVID-19. The repertoire was sequenced with immunoSEQ multiplex PCR; TCRdb's copy has only in-frame clones and lacks some. The sample records 370,000 or so clones, more than 75% being singletons. Sequencing used peripheral blood. The receptors were sampled from a human donor with acute or convalescent COVID-19. The donor label of this sample is uncertain.

The J gene is TRBJ1-2, the V gene TRBV5-6, with D possibly matching TRBD1 (6 bases). V shed 4 bases and J shed 4 bases, with 11 bases lying between them. The CDR3 runs 13 residues. Germline lookup yields CDR1 SGHDT and CDR2 YYEEEE. DNA of the CDR3: TGTGCCAGCAGCCCAGGGACAAGCTATGGCTACACCTTC. Residues: CASSPGTSYGYTF.

The chain joins TRBV9 to TRBJ2-1, with D possibly being TRBD2 (6 bases). The CDR3 has 15 residues. The germline gives CDR1 SGDLS, CDR2 YYNGEE. The ends were cut back, 3 bases at V and 3 bases at J, with 13 bases in the middle. Written as DNA, the CDR3 is TGTGCCAGCAGCGGCCGGGAGCTTGGCTACAATGAGCAGTTCTTC. This translates into CASSGRELGYNEQFF.

This clone showed up just once. This chain connects TRBV18 to TRBJ2-5, with 7 bases identical to TRBD1. Trimming took 1 base from V and 5 from J; bases not matched to a gene: 7. The CDR3 loop spans 15 amino acids. Looked up from germline, CDR1 is KGHSH and CDR2 is LQKENI. The CDR3 here is CASSPQGTDVETQYF. CDR3 in DNA: TGTGCCAGCTCACCACAGGGGACAGACGTGGAGACCCAGTACTTC. Filled out from reference TRBV18 and TRBJ2-5, the complete variable domain reads NAGVMQNPRHLVRRRGQEARLRCSPMKGHSHVYWYRQLPEEGLKFMVYLQKENIIDESGMPKERFSAEFPKEGPSILRIQQVVRGDSAAYFCASSPQGTDVETQYFGPGTRLLVL.

This rearrangement joins TRBV18 to TRBJ2-1, with a tentative D call TRBD2 (5 bases). V was clipped by 5 bases and J by 7 bases, with 18 bases between them. The CDR3 covers 15 residues. Germline lookup yields CDR1 KGHSH and CDR2 LQKENI. As DNA, the CDR3 is TGTGCCAGCTCATTTAGATCGGAGGCGGCGAATGAGCAGTTCTTC. Translated, it gives CASSFRSEAANEQFF.

The rearrangement uses TRBV19 and TRBJ1-4; 7 positions agree with TRBD1. The length of the CDR3 is 15 residues. CDR1 and CDR2 (germline): LNHDA, SQIVND (reference sequence). V trimming: 1 base; J trimming: 7 bases; junction bases outside the gene matches: 6. CDR3 region: CASSIAGDSSEKLFF. CDR3 nucleotides: TGTGCCAGTAGTATAGCGGGGGACAGCTCTGAAAAACTGTTTTTT.